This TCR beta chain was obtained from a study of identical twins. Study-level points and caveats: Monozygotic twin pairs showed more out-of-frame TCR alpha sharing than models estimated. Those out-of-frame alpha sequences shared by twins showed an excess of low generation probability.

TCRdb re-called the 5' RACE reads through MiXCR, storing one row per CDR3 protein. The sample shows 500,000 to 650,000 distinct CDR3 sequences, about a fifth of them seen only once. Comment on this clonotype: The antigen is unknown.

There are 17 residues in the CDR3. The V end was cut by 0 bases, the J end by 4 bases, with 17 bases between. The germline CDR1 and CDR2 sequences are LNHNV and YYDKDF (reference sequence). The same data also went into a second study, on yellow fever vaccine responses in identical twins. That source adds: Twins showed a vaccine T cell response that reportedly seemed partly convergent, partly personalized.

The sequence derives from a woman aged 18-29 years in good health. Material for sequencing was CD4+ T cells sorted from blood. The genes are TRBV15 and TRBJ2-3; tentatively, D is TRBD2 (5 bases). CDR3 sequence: CATSRDRVGVGPDTQYF. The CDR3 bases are TGTGCCACCAGCAGAGATCGGGTGGGAGTAGGGCCAGATACGCAGTATTTT. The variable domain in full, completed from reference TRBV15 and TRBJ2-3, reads DAMVIQNPRYQVTQFGKPVTLSCSQTLNHNVMYWYQQKSSQAPKLLFHYYDKDFNNEADTPDNFQSRRPNTSFCFLDIRSPGLGDTAMYLCATSRDRVGVGPDTQYFGPGTRLTVL.